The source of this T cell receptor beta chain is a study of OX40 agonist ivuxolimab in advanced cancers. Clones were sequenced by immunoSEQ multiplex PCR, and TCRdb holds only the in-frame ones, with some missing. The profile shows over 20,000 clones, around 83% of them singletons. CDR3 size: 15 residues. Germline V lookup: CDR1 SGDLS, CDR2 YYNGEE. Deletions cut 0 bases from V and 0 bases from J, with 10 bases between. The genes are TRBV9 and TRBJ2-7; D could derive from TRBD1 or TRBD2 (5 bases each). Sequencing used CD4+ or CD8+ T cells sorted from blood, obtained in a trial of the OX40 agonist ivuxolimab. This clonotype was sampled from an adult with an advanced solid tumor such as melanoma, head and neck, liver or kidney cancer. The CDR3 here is CASSVEGDHSYEQYF. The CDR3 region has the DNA TGTGCCAGCAGCGTAGAAGGGGACCACTCCTACGAGCAGTACTTC.